This TCR beta chain is drawn from a study of breast tumors, draining lymph nodes, adjacent tissues. This clonotype appeared many times. Its antigen is currently unknown. A single record per CDR3 protein comes from TCRdb applying MiXCR to the multiplex PCR reads. The sample holds over 60,000 distinct CDR3 sequences, less than 60% seen once. V gave up 0 bases and J gave up 3 bases, with 12 bases separating them. The CDR3 loop spans 15 amino acids. Germline V gene data show CDR1 as DFQATT and CDR2 as SNEGSKA (reference sequence). Study-wide points: Tumor repertoires ranked between lymph nodes and nontumor tissue in diversity, with V and J gene preferences. Tumor and nontumor repertoires were significantly more similar in luminal-like than in basal-like breast cancer. Findings are consistent with lymph node origin and intratumoral expansion of most tumor T cells. Data only fit, rather than demonstrated, lymph node origin of most tumor T cells.

The chain is built from TRBV20-1 and TRBJ1-5; weak D call: TRBD1 (5 bases). The sample consisted of breast tumor tissue. The TCR was taken from a female donor with breast cancer. Some clones in this sample may be carry-over from other donors' samples. CDR3 in amino acids: CSARDGAGNNQPQHF. Written as DNA, the CDR3 is TGCAGTGCTAGAGATGGGGCAGGGAACAATCAGCCCCAGCATTTT.